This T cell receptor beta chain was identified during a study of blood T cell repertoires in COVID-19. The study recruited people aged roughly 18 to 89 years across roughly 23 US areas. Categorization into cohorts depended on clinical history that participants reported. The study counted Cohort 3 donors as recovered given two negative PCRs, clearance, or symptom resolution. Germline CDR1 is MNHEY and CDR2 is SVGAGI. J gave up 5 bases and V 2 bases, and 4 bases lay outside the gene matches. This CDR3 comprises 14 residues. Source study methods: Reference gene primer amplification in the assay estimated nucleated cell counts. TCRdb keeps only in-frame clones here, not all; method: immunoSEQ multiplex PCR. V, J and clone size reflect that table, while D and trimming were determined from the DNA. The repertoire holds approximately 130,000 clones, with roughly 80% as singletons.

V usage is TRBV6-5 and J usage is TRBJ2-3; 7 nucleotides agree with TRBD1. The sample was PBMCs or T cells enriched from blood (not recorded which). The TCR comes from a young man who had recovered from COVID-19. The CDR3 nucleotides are TGTGCCAGCAGTTACCGACAGGGTGGAGATACGCAGTATTTT. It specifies CASSYRQGGDTQYF.